This is a list of T cell receptor beta chains from one sample in a study of human T cells and chemical hapten exposure. TCRdb itself ran the RACE reads through MiXCR, one entry per CDR3 protein. The sample gives about 380,000 distinct CDR3 sequences, roughly 6% of which show up once; around 5.8% is in the top ten. The sequenced sample was whole blood, obtained in connection with sensitization to the hapten diphenylcyclopropenone (DPC). These receptors were taken from a woman aged 18-29 years with alopecia areata. Some clones in this sample may be carry-over from other donors' samples. The CDR3 runs from the conserved cysteine through the conserved F or W.

v_call,j_call,cdr3_aa
TRBV13,TRBJ1-6,CASSLGRGNSPLHF
TRBV29-1,TRBJ1-1,CSGTGPRREAFF
TRBV24-1,TRBJ2-2,CATGGGADTGELFF
TRBV29-1,TRBJ2-3,CSVEYRGETDTQYF
TRBV6-2/TRBV6-3,TRBJ1-6,CASTQGGGSPLHF
TRBV6-5,TRBJ2-3,CASSYRGGGTLSTDTQYF
TRBV25-1,TRBJ2-5,CASSEGSGWGETQYF
TRBV12-3/TRBV12-4,TRBJ2-1,CASSSTGLGNEQFF
TRBV12-3/TRBV12-4,TRBJ1-1,CASSFTQGSEAFF
TRBV20-1,TRBJ2-1,CSARNGDRGPYEQFF
TRBV5-1,TRBJ1-2,CASSPPGSYGYTF
TRBV5-3,TRBJ2-3,CARSLARGRSDTQYF
TRBV4-1,TRBJ1-2,CASSQDNRSDGYTF
TRBV6-2/TRBV6-3,TRBJ1-1,CASSYPTGHTEAFF
TRBV7-2,TRBJ2-1,CASSSYGSSSGQFF
TRBV29-1,TRBJ1-1,CSVEAMVNTEAFF
TRBV9,TRBJ1-3,CASSVLDLHSGNTIYF
TRBV7-2,TRBJ1-4,CASSRDTNEKLFF
TRBV12-3/TRBV12-4,TRBJ2-1,CASSSRQVGHNEQFF
TRBV3-1,TRBJ2-1,CASSLRIGTGVGYEQFF
TRBV12-3/TRBV12-4,TRBJ1-5,CASSLTGRTSNQPQHF
TRBV4-3,TRBJ1-3,CASSQELPGGPGNTIYF
TRBV9,TRBJ1-3,CASSVAGTGRSGNTIYF
TRBV6-1,TRBJ1-5,CASNRQGLGGNQPQHF
TRBV14,TRBJ2-7,CASSQAVTKGEQYF
TRBV12-3/TRBV12-4,TRBJ2-2,CASGHEDTGELFF